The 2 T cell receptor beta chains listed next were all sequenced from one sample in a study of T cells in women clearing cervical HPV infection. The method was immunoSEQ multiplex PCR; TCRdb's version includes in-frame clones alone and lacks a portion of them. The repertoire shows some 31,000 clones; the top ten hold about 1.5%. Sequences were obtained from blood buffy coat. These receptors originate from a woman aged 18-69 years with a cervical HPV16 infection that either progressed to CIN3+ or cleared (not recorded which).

This CDR3 is CASSRIEHRQETQYF. The CDR3 bases that were read are TGTGCCAGCAGCCGTATCGAACATCGCCAAGAGACC. The gene calls are TRBV7-9 and TRBJ2-5; no definite D call. The read falls 3 residues short of the CDR3 end, and the missing part is taken from the germline J gene. This CDR3 comprises 15 residues. The germline V gene has CDR1 SEHNR and CDR2 FQNEAQ (reference sequence). V shed 5 bases and J shed 1 base, with 14 bases lying between them.

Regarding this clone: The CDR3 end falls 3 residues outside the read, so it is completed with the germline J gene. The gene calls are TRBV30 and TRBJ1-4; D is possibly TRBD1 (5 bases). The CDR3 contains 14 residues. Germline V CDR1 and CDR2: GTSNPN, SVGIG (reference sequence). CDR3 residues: CAWSSGVVNSPLFF. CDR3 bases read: TGTGCCTGGAGTTCGGGGGTGGTGAATTCACCA.